This T cell receptor beta chain appears in the sequencing data of a study of T cell responses to AZD1222 COVID-19 vaccine. Broader study findings: Repertoire sampling happened only post peak T cell response.

As concerns this clone: What it binds is unknown.

Profiling relied on immunoSEQ multiplex PCR, and the TCRdb table lists in-frame clones only, not all of them. The sample shows about 110,000 clones, 80% to 95% of them seen only once. Trimming shortened V by 4 bases and J by 0 bases, and 9 bases separated the two germline ends. Germline CDR1 SQVTM, CDR2 ANQGSEA. This CDR3 has 13 amino acids. Sequenced here: peripheral blood, sampled 28 days after the second AZD1222 dose. V is TRBV29-1 and J is TRBJ1-2; D gene uncertain. This clonotype originated in an adult who received the AZD1222 COVID-19 vaccine. CDR3 in DNA: TGCAGCGTTGTCGCAGGTGCTAACTATGGCTACACCTTC. Translation: CSVVAGANYGYTF.